This T cell receptor beta chain appears in the sequencing data of a study of blood T cells in healthy people across ages. Across the whole study: Through template switching, about one barcoded beta molecule was captured per two T cells, as measured in model experiments.

With a J-beta primer mix and a sample-barcoded 5' primer, a second PCR ran 7 to 11 cycles. TCRdb called the 5' RACE reads again in MiXCR, with one record for every CDR3 protein. The sample has fewer than 2,000,000 distinct CDR3 sequences, roughly a third seen once. Germline loops: CDR1 SGHRS, CDR2 YFSETQ. This CDR3 region has 20 residues. V was clipped by 3 bases and J by 2 bases; unmatched bases: 16. Study-level findings and limits: The study lacked donor CMV status, which possibly confounded expanded clonotype changes.

This clonotype was found a few times. The antigen remains undetermined. The chain carries TRBV5-1 and TRBJ2-5; 13 bases are a match to TRBD2. The source is a young woman in good health. Source material: blood. CDR3 DNA: TGCGCCAGCAGCTACGGACTAGCGGGAGTAACGGTGAGGTGGCAAGAGACCCAGTACTTC. This translates into CASSYGLAGVTVRWQETQYF. Full variable domain (remainder filled in from reference TRBV5-1 and TRBJ2-5): KAGVTQTPRYLIKTRGQQVTLSCSPISGHRSVSWYQQTPGQGLQFLFEYFSETQRNKGNFPGRFSGRQFSNSRSEMNVSTLELGDSALYLCASSYGLAGVTVRWQETQYFGPGTRLLVL.